Below, 13 T cell receptor beta chains from the same sample are listed, as sequenced in a study of blood T cells in healthy people across ages. The authors ran a second PCR of about 7 to 11 cycles using a sample-barcoded 5' primer and a J-beta primer mix. TCRdb fed the 5' RACE reads into MiXCR, producing one record per CDR3 protein. The data show 450,000 to 700,000 distinct CDR3 sequences, about 25% seen once. Sequenced: blood. Receptors originate from a woman in her 70s in good health.

The rearrangement uses TRBV19 and TRBJ2-4; 8 bases agree with TRBD1. The CDR3 sequence is 12 residues long. Germline-derived CDR1 and CDR2 are LNHDA and SQIVND (reference sequence). CDR3 residues: CAAGTGKNIQYF. CDR3 nucleotides: TGTGCAGCCGGGACAGGAAAAAACATTCAGTACTTC.

This clonotype turned up a few times. For the CDR3, the DNA is TGTGCCAGCAGCTTAGCCGGGGGGGTGGGGATAACGGGTTCCTACGAGCAGTACTTC. Its protein is CASSLAGGVGITGSYEQYF. The genes are TRBV7-2 and TRBJ2-7, with TRBD2 matching over 8 bases. Germline V lookup: CDR1 SGHTA, CDR2 FQGNSA. With V trimmed by 0 bases and J by 1 base, 14 bases remained unmatched. The CDR3 covers 19 residues. The entire variable domain, with the rest obtained from reference TRBV7-2 and TRBJ2-7, is as follows: GAGVSQSPSNKVTEKGKDVELRCDPISGHTALYWYRQSLGQGLEFLIYFQGNSAPDKSGLPSDRFSAERTGGSVSTLTIQRTQQEDSAVYLCASSLAGGVGITGSYEQYFGPGTRLTVT.

This clonotype was observed many times. The rearrangement joins TRBV7-2 to TRBJ2-1; no clear D. Gene TRBJ2-7 matches the end of the DNA better, so the J call may be wrong. Germline lookup yields CDR1 SGHTA and CDR2 FQGNSA. The length of the CDR3 is 12 residues. The CDR3 loop is CASSLSWGEQYF. The DNA for the CDR3 is TGTGCCAGCAGCTTAAGCTGGGGCGAGCAGTACTTC.

This clonotype was seen a few times. The chain has TRBV5-5 and TRBJ1-6; D is possibly TRBD1 (5 bases). The germline gives CDR1 SGHKS, CDR2 YYEKEE (reference sequence). The CDR3 runs to 16 residues. Trimming removed 4 bases at V and 1 base at J, with 12 bases between. The CDR3 sequence is CASSPIGESYNSPLHF. The CDR3 nucleotides are TGTGCCAGCAGCCCGATAGGGGAGTCCTATAATTCACCCCTCCACTTT.

The chain joins TRBV20-1 to TRBJ2-1; 9 positions agree with TRBD2. There are 14 residues in the CDR3. From germline, CDR1 is DFQATT and CDR2 SNEGSKA (reference sequence). The J segment lost 0 bases and the V segment lost 4 bases, leaving 1 base of the junction unmatched. CDR3 residues: CSAKRGVSYNEQFF. The CDR3 DNA sequence: TGCAGTGCTAAGCGGGGGGTCTCCTACAATGAGCAGTTCTTC.

The rearrangement links TRBV7-3 to TRBJ1-1, with D possibly matching TRBD1 (6 bases). Germline values: CDR1 SGHTA, CDR2 FQGTGA. The V gene lost 2 bases and the J gene lost 4 bases, with 11 bases spanning the gap. There are 14 residues in the CDR3. This chain's CDR3 is CASSLQGMATEAFF. The CDR3 region has the DNA TGTGCCAGCAGCTTACAGGGGATGGCCACTGAAGCTTTCTTT.

The chain is built from TRBV9 and TRBJ2-3; no definite D call. V lost 6 bases to trimming and J lost 8 bases, with 25 bases between them. The germline V gene encodes CDR1 SGDLS and CDR2 YYNGEE. This CDR3 has 16 amino acids. The CDR3 sequence: CASTPTGPFPPGTQYF. The CDR3 coding sequence is TGTGCCAGCACTCCCACCGGGCCCTTCCCCCCTGGTACGCAGTATTTT.

CDR3 sequence (DNA): TGCGCCAGCAAACTGACCGGGACTAGAAATTACAATGAGCAGTTCTTC. This gives the protein CASKLTGTRNYNEQFF. The genes are TRBV5-1 and TRBJ2-5, with 8 bases matching TRBD2. The last part of the DNA fits TRBJ2-1 better; the J call may be wrong. Germline CDR1 is SGHRS and CDR2 is YFSETQ. This CDR3 is 16 amino acids long.

This clonotype was picked up a small number of times. The chain links TRBV6-6 to TRBJ2-1; D call uncertain. The CDR3 is 11 residues long. V was pared by 7 bases and J by 7 bases, with 8 bases between. CDR1 MNHNY and CDR2 SVGAGI come from the germline V gene (reference sequence). The CDR3 DNA is TGTGCCAGCAACTCAGGTAATGAGCAGTTCTTC. This gives the protein CASNSGNEQFF.

This clonotype was observed a handful of times. J is TRBJ2-2 and V is TRBV6-1, with 9 bases identical to TRBD2. Germline trimming cut 7 bases from V and 4 bases from J; bases unmatched to any gene: 4. This CDR3 comprises 14 residues. The germline V gene encodes CDR1 MNHNS and CDR2 SASEGT. For the CDR3, the DNA is TGTGCCAGCAACAGCGGGGGGACCACCGGGGAGCTGTTTTTT. Translating gives CASNSGGTTGELFF.

The chain couples TRBV5-8 to TRBJ2-5, with 9 bases lining up with TRBD2. J gave up 3 bases and V 1 base, and 7 bases lay outside the gene matches. Germline CDR1 reads SGHTS; CDR2 reads YDEGEE. CDR3 size: 16 residues. CDR3 protein: CASSLRRGGREETQYF. In DNA form, the CDR3 reads TGTGCCAGCAGCTTGAGGCGGGGGGGCCGGGAAGAGACCCAGTACTTC.

In this sample, this clonotype turned up many times. The J gene is TRBJ1-1, the V gene TRBV3-1; D unresolved. The CDR3 totals 15 residues. Germline assignment: CDR1 LGHDT and CDR2 YNNKEL (reference sequence). Deletions cut 7 bases from V and 9 bases from J, with 24 bases between. The CDR3 here is CASNLRGQDPNQAFF. Written as DNA, the CDR3 is TGTGCCAGCAACCTTAGAGGGCAGGACCCAAATCAAGCTTTCTTT.

The J gene is TRBJ1-1, the V gene TRBV29-1, with 7 bases aligning to TRBD1. The CDR3 is 13 residues long. CDR1 is SQVTM, CDR2 ANQGSEA, per germline. The ends lost 6 bases at V and 5 bases at J; junction bases unmatched: 9. In nucleotides, the CDR3 is TGCAGCGTCGAAACAGGGGTCGGGACTGAAGCTTTCTTT. The encoded protein is CSVETGVGTEAFF.